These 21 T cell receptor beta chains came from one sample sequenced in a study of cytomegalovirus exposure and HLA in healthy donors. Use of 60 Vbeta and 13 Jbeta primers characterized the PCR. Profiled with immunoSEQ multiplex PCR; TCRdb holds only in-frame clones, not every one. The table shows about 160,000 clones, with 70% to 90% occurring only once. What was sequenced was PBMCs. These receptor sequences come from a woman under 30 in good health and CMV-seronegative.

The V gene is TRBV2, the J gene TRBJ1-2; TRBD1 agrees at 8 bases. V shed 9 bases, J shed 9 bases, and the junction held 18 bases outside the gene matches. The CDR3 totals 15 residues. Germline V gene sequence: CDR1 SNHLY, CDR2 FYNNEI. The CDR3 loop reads CASRAYGAGGARYTF. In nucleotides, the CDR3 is TGTGCCAGTCGGGCTTATGGGGCAGGGGGCGCGCGCTACACCTTC.

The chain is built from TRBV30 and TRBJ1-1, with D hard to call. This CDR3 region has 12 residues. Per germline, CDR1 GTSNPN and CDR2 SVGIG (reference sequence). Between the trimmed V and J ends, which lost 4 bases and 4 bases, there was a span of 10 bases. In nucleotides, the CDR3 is TGTGCCTGGACCCGAGAGGTCACTGAAGCTTTCTTT. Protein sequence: CAWTREVTEAFF. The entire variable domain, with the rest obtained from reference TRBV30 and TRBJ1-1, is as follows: SQTIHQWPATLVQPVGSPLSLECTVEGTSNPNLYWYRQAAGRGLQLLFYSVGIGQISSEVPQNLSASRPQDRQFILSSKKLLLSDSGFYLCAWTREVTEAFFGQGTRLTVV.

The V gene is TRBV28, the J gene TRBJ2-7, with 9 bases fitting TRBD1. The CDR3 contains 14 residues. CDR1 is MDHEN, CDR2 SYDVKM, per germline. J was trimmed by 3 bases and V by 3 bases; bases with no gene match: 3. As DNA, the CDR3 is TGTGCCAGCAGTTTGAAGACAGGGGGCTACGAGCAGTACTTC. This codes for CASSLKTGGYEQYF.

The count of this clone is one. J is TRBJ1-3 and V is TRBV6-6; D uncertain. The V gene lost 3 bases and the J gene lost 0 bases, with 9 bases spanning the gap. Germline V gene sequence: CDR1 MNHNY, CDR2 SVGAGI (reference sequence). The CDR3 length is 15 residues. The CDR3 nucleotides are TGTGCCAGCAGTTATACCGGGTCCTCTGGAAACACCATATATTTT. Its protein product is CASSYTGSSGNTIYF.

The CDR3 nucleotides read TGTGCCAGCAGCCAGCGAAAGGGACTAGCGGGAGAGAACGTCAATGAGCAGTTCTTC. Protein product: CASSQRKGLAGENVNEQFF. The chain joins TRBV7-9 to TRBJ2-1; 14 bases match TRBD2. Germline trimming cut 5 bases from V and 6 bases from J; bases unmatched to any gene: 15. Looked up from germline, CDR1 is SEHNR and CDR2 is FQNEAQ (reference sequence). This CDR3 has 19 residues.

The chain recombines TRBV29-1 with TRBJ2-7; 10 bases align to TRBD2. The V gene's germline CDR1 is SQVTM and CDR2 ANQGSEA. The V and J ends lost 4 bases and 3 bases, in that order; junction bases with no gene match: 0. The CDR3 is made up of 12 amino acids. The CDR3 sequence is CSVGTSGYEQYF. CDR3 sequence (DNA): TGCAGCGTTGGGACTAGCGGCTACGAGCAGTACTTC.

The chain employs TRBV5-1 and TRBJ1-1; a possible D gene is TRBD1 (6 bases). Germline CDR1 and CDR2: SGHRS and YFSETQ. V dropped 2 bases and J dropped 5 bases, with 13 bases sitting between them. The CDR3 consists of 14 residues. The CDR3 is CASSFPGESTEAFF. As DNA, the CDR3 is TGCGCCAGCAGCTTTCCAGGGGAGAGTACTGAAGCTTTCTTT.

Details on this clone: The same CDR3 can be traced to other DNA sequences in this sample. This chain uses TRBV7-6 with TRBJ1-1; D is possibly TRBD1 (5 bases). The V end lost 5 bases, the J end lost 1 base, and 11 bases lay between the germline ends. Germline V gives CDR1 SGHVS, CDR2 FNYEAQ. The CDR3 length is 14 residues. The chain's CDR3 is CASSRGGENTEAFF. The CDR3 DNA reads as TGTGCCAGCAGCCGCGGGGGGGAGAACACTGAAGCTTTCTTT. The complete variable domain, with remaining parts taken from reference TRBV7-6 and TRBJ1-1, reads GAGVSQSPRYKVTKRGQDVALRCDPISGHVSLYWYRQALGQGPEFLTYFNYEAQQDKSGLPNDRFSAERPEGSISTLTIQRTEQRDSAMYRCASSRGGENTEAFFGQGTRLTVV.

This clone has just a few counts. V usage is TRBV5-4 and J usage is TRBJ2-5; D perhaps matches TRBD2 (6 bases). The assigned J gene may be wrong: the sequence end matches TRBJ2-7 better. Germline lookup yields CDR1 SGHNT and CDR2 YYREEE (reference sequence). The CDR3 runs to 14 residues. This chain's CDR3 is CASRESGPAGEQYF. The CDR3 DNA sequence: TGTGCCAGCAGAGAATCCGGGCCAGCGGGCGAGCAGTACTTC.

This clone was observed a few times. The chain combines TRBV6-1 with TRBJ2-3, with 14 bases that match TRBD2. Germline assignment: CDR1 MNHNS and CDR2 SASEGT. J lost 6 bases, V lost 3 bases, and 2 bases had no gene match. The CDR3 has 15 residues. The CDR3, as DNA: TGTGCCAGCAGTGAGACTAGCGGGGGGGCGGATACGCAGTATTTT. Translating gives CASSETSGGADTQYF.

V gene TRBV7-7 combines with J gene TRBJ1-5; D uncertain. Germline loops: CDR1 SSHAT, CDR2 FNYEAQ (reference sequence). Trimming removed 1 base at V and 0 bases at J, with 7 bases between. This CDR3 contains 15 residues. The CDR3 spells CASSLGVYSNQPQHF. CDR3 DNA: TGTGCCAGCAGCTTAGGAGTTTATAGCAATCAGCCCCAGCATTTT.

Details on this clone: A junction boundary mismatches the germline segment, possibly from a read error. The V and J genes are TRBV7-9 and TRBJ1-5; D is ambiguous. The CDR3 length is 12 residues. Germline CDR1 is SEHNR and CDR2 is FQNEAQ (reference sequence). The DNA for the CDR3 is TGTTCCAGCAGCTTACCTAATCAGCCCCAGCATTTT. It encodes CSSSLPNQPQHF.

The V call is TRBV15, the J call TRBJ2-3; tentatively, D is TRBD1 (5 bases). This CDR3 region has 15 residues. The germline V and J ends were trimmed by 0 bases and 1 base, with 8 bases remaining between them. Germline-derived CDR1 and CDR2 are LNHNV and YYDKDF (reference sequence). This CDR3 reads CATSREGRGTDTQYF. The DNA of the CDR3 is TGTGCCACCAGCAGAGAGGGCAGGGGCACAGATACGCAGTATTTT.

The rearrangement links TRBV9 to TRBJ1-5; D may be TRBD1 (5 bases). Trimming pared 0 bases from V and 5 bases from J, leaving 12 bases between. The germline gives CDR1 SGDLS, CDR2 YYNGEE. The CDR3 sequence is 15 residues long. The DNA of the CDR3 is TGTGCCAGCAGCGTAGGAGTAGGGGCCGATCAGCCCCAGCATTTT. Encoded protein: CASSVGVGADQPQHF.

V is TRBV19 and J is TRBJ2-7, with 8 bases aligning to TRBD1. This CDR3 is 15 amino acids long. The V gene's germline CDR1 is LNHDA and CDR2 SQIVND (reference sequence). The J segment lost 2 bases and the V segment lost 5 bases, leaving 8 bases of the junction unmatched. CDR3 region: CASSAGTGTTYEQYF. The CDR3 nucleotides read TGTGCCAGTAGTGCCGGGACAGGTACAACCTACGAGCAGTACTTC.

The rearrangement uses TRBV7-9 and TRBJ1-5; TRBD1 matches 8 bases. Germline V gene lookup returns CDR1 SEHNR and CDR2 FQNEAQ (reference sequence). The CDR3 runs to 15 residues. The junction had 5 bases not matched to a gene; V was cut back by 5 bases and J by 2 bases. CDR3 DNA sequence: TGTGCCAGCAGCCCCGGGACAGGTCGCAATCAGCCCCAGCATTTT. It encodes CASSPGTGRNQPQHF.

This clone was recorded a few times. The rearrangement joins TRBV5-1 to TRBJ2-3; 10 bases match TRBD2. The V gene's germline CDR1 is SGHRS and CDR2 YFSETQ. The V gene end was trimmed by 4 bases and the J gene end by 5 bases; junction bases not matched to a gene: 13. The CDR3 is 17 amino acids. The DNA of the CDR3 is TGCGCCAGCAGCCACTACATGGGGAGCGGGGGGGTAGATACGCAGTATTTT. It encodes CASSHYMGSGGVDTQYF.

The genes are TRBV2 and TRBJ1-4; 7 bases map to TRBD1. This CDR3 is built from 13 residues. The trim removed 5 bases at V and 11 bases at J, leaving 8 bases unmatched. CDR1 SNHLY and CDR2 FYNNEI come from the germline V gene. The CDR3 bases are TGTGCCAGCAGTAATAGACAGGGAGAGAAACTGTTTTTT. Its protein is CASSNRQGEKLFF.

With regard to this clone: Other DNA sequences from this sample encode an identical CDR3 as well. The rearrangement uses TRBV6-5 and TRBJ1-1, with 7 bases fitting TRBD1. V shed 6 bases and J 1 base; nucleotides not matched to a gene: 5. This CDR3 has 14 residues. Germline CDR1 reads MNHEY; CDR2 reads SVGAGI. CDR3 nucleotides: TGTGCCAGCAGCCGCCAGGGGGGGAACACTGAAGCTTTCTTT. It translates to CASSRQGGNTEAFF.

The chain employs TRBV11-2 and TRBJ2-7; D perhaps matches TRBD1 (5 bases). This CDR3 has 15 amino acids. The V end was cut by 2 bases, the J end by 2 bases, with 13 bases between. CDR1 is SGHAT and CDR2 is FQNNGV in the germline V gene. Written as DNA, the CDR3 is TGTGCCAGCAGCTTATCTACAGGCAACCCCTACGAGCAGTACTTC. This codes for CASSLSTGNPYEQYF.

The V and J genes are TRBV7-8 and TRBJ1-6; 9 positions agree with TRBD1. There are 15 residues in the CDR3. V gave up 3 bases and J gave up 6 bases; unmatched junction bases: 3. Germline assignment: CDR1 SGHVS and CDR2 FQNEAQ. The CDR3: CASSFVDRGNSPLHF. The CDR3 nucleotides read TGTGCCAGCAGCTTCGTGGACAGGGGTAATTCACCCCTCCACTTT.